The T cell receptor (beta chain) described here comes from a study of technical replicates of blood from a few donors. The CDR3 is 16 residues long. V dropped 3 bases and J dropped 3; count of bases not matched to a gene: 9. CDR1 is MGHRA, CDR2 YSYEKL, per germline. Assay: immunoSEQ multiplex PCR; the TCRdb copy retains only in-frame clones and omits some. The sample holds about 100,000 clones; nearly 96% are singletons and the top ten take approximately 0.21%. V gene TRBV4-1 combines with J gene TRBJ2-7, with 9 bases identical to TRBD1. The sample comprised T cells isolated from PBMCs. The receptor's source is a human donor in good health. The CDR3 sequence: CASSQTPGTGRYEQYF. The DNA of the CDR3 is TGCGCCAGCAGCCAGACCCCCGGGACAGGGCGCTACGAGCAGTACTTC.